This is a list of T cell receptor beta chains from one sample in a study of cytomegalovirus exposure and HLA in healthy donors. Sequencing was performed with immunoSEQ multiplex PCR; in TCRdb, only in-frame clones are kept and a portion is missing. Its listing shows approximately 37,000 clones. Sequenced material: PBMCs. The receptors here all came from a man aged 40-55 years in good health and CMV-seropositive. Each CDR3 is given with its conserved first and last residue.

TRBV7-2	TRBJ2-3	CASSKSGISTDTQYF
TRBV7-2	TRBJ1-1	CASSTRQSMNTEAFF
TRBV4-1	TRBJ2-1	CASTISGEGNNEQFF
TRBV11-1	TRBJ2-3	CASSREPTDTQYF
TRBV19	TRBJ2-7	CASTASSGSREYEQYF
TRBV30	TRBJ1-1	CAWRHVGVDTEAFF
TRBV6-1	TRBJ1-1	CASRELNTEAFF
TRBV9	TRBJ2-7	CARTAGRAREMRYEQYF
TRBV19	TRBJ1-4	CASSIDQVGGKLFF
TRBV15	-	CATSSRGLAGSYEQYF
TRBV2	TRBJ2-5	CASSDTPETQYF
TRBV7-9	TRBJ2-2	CASSLVTETGELFF
TRBV6-1	TRBJ1-1	CASSPQTGGHSGAFF
TRBV7-2	TRBJ2-2	CASSPRQGRTGELFF
TRBV11-2	TRBJ2-1	CASSLDNSMRLALRGDEQFF
TRBV5-1	TRBJ2-2	CASSLPTDTGELFF
TRBV4-2	TRBJ1-2	CASSQESGFYGYTF